The TCR beta chain described here comes from a study of blood T cell repertoires in COVID-19. About the research overall: There were acute and convalescent COVID-19 samples, and they came from the United States, Italy and Spain.

Methods used by the authors: Using reference gene primer amplification, nucleated cell counts were estimated. Data came from immunoSEQ multiplex PCR; TCRdb stores just in-frame clones and leaves some out. Clonal size and the V and J genes are those of that table, whereas D and trimming came from the DNA. The profile shows some 93,000 clones, about 85% of them singletons. The CDR3 covers 15 residues. V lost 4 bases to trimming and J lost 4 bases, with 11 bases between them. In germline, CDR1 is LGHDT, CDR2 YNNKEL (reference sequence). The sequenced material came from peripheral blood. This TCR derives from a man between 60 and 75 years old with acute or convalescent COVID-19. The gene calls are TRBV3-1 (or the pseudogene TRBV3-2) and TRBJ2-6, with D perhaps TRBD2 (6 bases). The CDR3 spells CASSPWGEGANVLTF. In DNA, the CDR3 is TGTGCCAGCAGCCCGTGGGGGGAGGGGGCCAACGTCCTGACTTTC.